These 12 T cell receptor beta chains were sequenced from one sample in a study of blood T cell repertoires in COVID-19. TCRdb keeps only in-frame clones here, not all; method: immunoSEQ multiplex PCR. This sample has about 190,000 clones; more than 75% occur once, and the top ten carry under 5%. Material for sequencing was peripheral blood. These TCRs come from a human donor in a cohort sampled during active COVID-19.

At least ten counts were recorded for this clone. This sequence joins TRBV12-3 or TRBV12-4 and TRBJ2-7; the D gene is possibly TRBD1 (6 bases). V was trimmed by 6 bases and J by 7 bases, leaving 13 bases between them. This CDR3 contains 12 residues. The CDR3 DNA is TGTGCCAGCAGCCCAGGGGAAATTGAGCAGTACTTC. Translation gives CASSPGEIEQYF.

The CDR3 loop reads CASSGATGSPLYNSPLHF. CDR3 DNA sequence: TGTGCCAGCAGTGGAGCTACAGGGTCCCCCCTCTATAATTCACCCCTCCACTTT. The chain links TRBV6-1 to TRBJ1-6, with D perhaps TRBD1 (6 bases). This CDR3 is built from 18 residues. V gave up 4 bases and J gave up 3 bases, with 19 bases separating them. The germline V gene encodes CDR1 MNHNS and CDR2 SASEGT.

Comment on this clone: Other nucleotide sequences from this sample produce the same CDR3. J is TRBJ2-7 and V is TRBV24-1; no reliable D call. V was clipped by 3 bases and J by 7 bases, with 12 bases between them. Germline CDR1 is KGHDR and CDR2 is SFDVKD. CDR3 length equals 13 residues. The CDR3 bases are TGTGCCACCAGTGATAGGTCCGAGGATGAGCAGTACTTC. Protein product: CATSDRSEDEQYF.

CDR3 loop: CASSPSGGSSPLHF. DNA for the CDR3: TGCGCCAGCAGCCCCTCGGGAGGAAGTTCACCCCTCCACTTT. The chain is built from TRBV5-1 and TRBJ1-6; D gene unclear. CDR3 length equals 14 residues. The V gene lost 4 bases and the J gene lost 9 bases, with 14 bases spanning the gap. Germline lookup yields CDR1 SGHRS and CDR2 YFSETQ. Full variable domain (remainder filled in from reference TRBV5-1 and TRBJ1-6): KAGVTQTPRYLIKTRGQQVTLSCSPISGHRSVSWYQQTPGQGLQFLFEYFSETQRNKGNFPGRFSGRQFSNSRSEMNVSTLELGDSALYLCASSPSGGSSPLHFGNGTRLTVT.

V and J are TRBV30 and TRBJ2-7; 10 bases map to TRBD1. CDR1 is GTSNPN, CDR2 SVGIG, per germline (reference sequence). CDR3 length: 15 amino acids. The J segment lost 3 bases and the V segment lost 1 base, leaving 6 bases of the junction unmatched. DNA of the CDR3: TGTGCCTGGAGTGACGCCGGGACAGGGGACTACGAGCAGTACTTC. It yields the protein CAWSDAGTGDYEQYF.

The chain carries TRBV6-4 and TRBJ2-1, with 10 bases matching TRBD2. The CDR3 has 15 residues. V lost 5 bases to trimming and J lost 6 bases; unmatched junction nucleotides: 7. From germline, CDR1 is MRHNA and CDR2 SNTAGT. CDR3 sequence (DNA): TGTGCCAGCAGTTCCGGGACTAGCGATACCAATGAGCAGTTCTTC. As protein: CASSSGTSDTNEQFF.

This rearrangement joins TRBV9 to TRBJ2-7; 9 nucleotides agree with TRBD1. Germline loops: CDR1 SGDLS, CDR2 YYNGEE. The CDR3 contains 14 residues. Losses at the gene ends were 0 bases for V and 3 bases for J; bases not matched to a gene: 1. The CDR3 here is CASSVGTGDYEQYF. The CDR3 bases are TGTGCCAGCAGCGTAGGGACAGGGGACTACGAGCAGTACTTC.

The CDR3 DNA sequence: TGTGCCAGTAGTATACCTGGCGGCCGCAATGAGCAGTTCTTC. It codes for CASSIPGGRNEQFF. This chain joins TRBV19 and TRBJ2-1; D call uncertain. The CDR3 loop spans 14 amino acids. CDR1 and CDR2 from the germline V gene are LNHDA and SQIVND (reference sequence). Trimming stripped 2 bases from V and 6 bases from J, with 11 bases between.

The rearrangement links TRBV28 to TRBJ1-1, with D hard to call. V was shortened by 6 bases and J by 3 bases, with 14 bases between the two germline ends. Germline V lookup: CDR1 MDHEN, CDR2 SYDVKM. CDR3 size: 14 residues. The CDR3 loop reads CASSPWTPDTEAFF. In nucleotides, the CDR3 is TGTGCCAGCAGCCCCTGGACTCCCGACACTGAAGCTTTCTTT.

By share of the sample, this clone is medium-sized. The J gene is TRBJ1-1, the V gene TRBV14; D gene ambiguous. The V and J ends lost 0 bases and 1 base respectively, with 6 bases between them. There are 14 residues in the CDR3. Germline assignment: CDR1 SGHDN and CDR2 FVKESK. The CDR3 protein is CASSQDRGNTEAFF. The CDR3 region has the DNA TGTGCCAGCAGCCAAGATAGAGGGAACACTGAAGCTTTCTTT.

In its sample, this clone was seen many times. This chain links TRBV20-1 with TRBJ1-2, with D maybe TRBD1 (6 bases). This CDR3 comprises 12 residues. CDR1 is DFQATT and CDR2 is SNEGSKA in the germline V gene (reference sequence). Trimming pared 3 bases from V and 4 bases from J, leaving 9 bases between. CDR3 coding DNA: TGCAGTGCTAGTGAAGGGGGCTATGGCTACACCTTC. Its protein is CSASEGGYGYTF.

Here the CDR3 reads CATSDRVSNQPQHF. The CDR3 DNA sequence: TGTGCCACTTCGGACAGGGTATCAAATCAGCCCCAGCATTTT. This chain joins TRBV19 and TRBJ1-5, with 8 bases identical to TRBD1. From germline, CDR1 is LNHDA and CDR2 SQIVND (reference sequence). With 10 bases clipped from V and 4 bases from J, the junction kept 9 bases outside the gene matches. CDR3 length: 14 residues.